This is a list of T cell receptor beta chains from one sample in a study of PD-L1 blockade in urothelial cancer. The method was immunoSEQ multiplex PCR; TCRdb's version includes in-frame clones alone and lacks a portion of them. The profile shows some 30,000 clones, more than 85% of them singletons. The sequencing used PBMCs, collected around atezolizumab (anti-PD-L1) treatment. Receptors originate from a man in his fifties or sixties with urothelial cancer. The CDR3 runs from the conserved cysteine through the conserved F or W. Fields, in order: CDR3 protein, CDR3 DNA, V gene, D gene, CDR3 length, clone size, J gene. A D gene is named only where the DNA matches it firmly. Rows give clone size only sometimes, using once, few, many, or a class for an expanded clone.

CDR3 protein: CASSPHQTGGAFF
CDR3 DNA: TGTGCCAGCAGTCCACACCAGACAGGAGGTGCTTTCTTT
V gene: TRBV27
D gene: .
CDR3 length: 13
clone size: once
J gene: TRBJ1-1

CDR3 protein: CAISGGGDGYTF
CDR3 DNA: TGTGCCATCAGTGGAGGGGGGGATGGCTACACCTTC
V gene: TRBV10-3
D gene: .
CDR3 length: 12
clone size: once
J gene: TRBJ1-2

CDR3 protein: CASRGGGGSYGYTF
CDR3 DNA: TGTGCCAGCAGAGGAGGCGGGGGGAGCTATGGCTACACCTTC
V gene: TRBV6-6
D gene: .
CDR3 length: 14
clone size: .
J gene: TRBJ1-2

CDR3 protein: CASSLGTGIGTEAFF
CDR3 DNA: TGTGCCAGCAGCTTAGGGACAGGGATAGGGACTGAAGCTTTCTTT
V gene: TRBV7-9
D gene: TRBD1
CDR3 length: 15
clone size: once
J gene: TRBJ1-1

CDR3 protein: CASSPDSFNQPQHF
CDR3 DNA: TGTGCCAGCAGTCCGGACAGCTTCAATCAGCCCCAGCATTTT
V gene: TRBV6-6
D gene: .
CDR3 length: 14
clone size: .
J gene: TRBJ1-5

CDR3 protein: CASSSRAGMNTEAFF
CDR3 DNA: TGTGCCAGCAGCTCCAGAGCAGGGATGAACACTGAAGCTTTCTTT
V gene: TRBV5-5
D gene: .
CDR3 length: 15
clone size: .
J gene: TRBJ1-1

CDR3 protein: CATSPWGGEETQYF
CDR3 DNA: TGTGCCACCAGCCCCTGGGGGGGGGAAGAGACCCAGTACTTC
V gene: TRBV15
D gene: TRBD2
CDR3 length: 14
clone size: .
J gene: TRBJ2-5

CDR3 protein: CASSPDRGHSGYTF
CDR3 DNA: TGTGCCAGTAGTCCGGACAGGGGGCACAGTGGCTACACCTTC
V gene: TRBV19
D gene: TRBD1
CDR3 length: 14
clone size: .
J gene: TRBJ1-2

CDR3 protein: CAWSVLSRNRPNEKLFF
CDR3 DNA: TGTGCCTGGAGTGTACTTTCCCGGAACAGGCCAAATGAAAAACTGTTTTTT
V gene: TRBV30
D gene: .
CDR3 length: 17
clone size: .
J gene: TRBJ1-4

CDR3 protein: CASSVGSGGYNEQFF
CDR3 DNA: TGTGCCAGCAGCGTAGGAAGCGGGGGGTACAATGAGCAGTTCTTC
V gene: TRBV9
D gene: TRBD2
CDR3 length: 15
clone size: .
J gene: TRBJ2-1

CDR3 protein: CATSTRQGKATDTQYF
CDR3 DNA: TGTGCCACCAGCACCCGACAGGGGAAGGCCACAGATACGCAGTATTTT
V gene: TRBV15
D gene: TRBD1
CDR3 length: 16
clone size: .
J gene: TRBJ2-3

CDR3 protein: CASSQQLAGQPRFF
CDR3 DNA: TGCGCCAGCAGTCAACAACTAGCGGGCCAACCGCGGTTCTTC
V gene: TRBV23-1
D gene: TRBD2
CDR3 length: 14
clone size: .
J gene: TRBJ2-1

CDR3 protein: CASQGGGSTEAFF
CDR3 DNA: TGTGCCAGCCAGGGTGGAGGGTCCACTGAAGCTTTCTTT
V gene: TRBV11-2
D gene: .
CDR3 length: 13
clone size: .
J gene: TRBJ1-1

CDR3 protein: CSVGTGNYGYTF
CDR3 DNA: TGCAGCGTAGGGACAGGGAACTATGGCTACACCTTC
V gene: TRBV29-1
D gene: TRBD1
CDR3 length: 12
clone size: .
J gene: TRBJ1-2

CDR3 protein: CASSSDSFHYGYTF
CDR3 DNA: TGTGCCAGCAGCAGTGACAGCTTTCACTATGGCTACACCTTC
V gene: TRBV5-4
D gene: .
CDR3 length: 14
clone size: .
J gene: TRBJ1-2

CDR3 protein: CASSLAGVPSAPIHYEQYF
CDR3 DNA: TGCGCCAGCAGCTTGGCGGGGGTACCCTCGGCTCCCATTCACTACGAGCAGTACTTC
V gene: TRBV5-1
D gene: .
CDR3 length: 19
clone size: .
J gene: TRBJ2-7

CDR3 protein: CASSVGEGAGGGYTF
CDR3 DNA: TGTGCCAGCAGCGTAGGTGAGGGGGCAGGTGGTGGCTACACCTTC
V gene: TRBV9
D gene: TRBD1
CDR3 length: 15
clone size: few
J gene: TRBJ1-2

CDR3 protein: CASSPQTGWTGELFF
CDR3 DNA: TGTGCCAGCAGCCCTCAGACAGGGTGGACCGGGGAGCTGTTTTTT
V gene: TRBV7-9
D gene: TRBD1
CDR3 length: 15
clone size: medium-sized
J gene: TRBJ2-2

CDR3 protein: CASSSLPMVRYGYTF
CDR3 DNA: TGTGCCAGCAGCTCTCTACCTATGGTCCGGTATGGCTACACCTTC
V gene: TRBV7-9
D gene: .
CDR3 length: 15
clone size: .
J gene: TRBJ1-2

CDR3 protein: CASRPSGRARDNEQFF
CDR3 DNA: TGTGCCAGCAGGCCCAGCGGGAGGGCGCGTGACAATGAGCAGTTCTTC
V gene: TRBV28
D gene: TRBD2
CDR3 length: 16
clone size: .
J gene: TRBJ2-1

CDR3 protein: CASSVGTGGSYEQYF
CDR3 DNA: TGTGCCAGTAGTGTCGGGACAGGGGGGTCCTACGAGCAGTACTTC
V gene: TRBV19
D gene: TRBD1
CDR3 length: 15
clone size: .
J gene: TRBJ2-7

CDR3 protein: CASSQEGAGGPRETQYF
CDR3 DNA: TGTGCCAGCAGCCAAGAAGGAGCGGGGGGGCCGCGGGAGACCCAGTACTTC
V gene: TRBV14
D gene: TRBD2
CDR3 length: 17
clone size: .
J gene: TRBJ2-5

CDR3 protein: CAWSVPGGYTF
CDR3 DNA: TGTGCCTGGAGTGTCCCGGGTGGCTACACCTTC
V gene: TRBV30
D gene: .
CDR3 length: 11
clone size: .
J gene: TRBJ1-2

CDR3 protein: CASSVVGIGGGKYNEQFF
CDR3 DNA: TGTGCCAGCAGCGTAGTTGGCATTGGGGGGGGGAAGTACAATGAGCAGTTCTTC
V gene: TRBV9
D gene: TRBD2
CDR3 length: 18
clone size: .
J gene: TRBJ2-1

CDR3 protein: CASSLVLGQSYEQYF
CDR3 DNA: TGTGCCAGCAGCTTAGTCCTTGGACAATCCTACGAGCAGTACTTC
V gene: TRBV7-8
D gene: .
CDR3 length: 15
clone size: .
J gene: TRBJ2-7

CDR3 protein: CASSPQGYGYTF
CDR3 DNA: TGTGCCAGCAGCCCCCAGGGCTATGGCTACACCTTC
V gene: TRBV7-2
D gene: .
CDR3 length: 12
clone size: .
J gene: TRBJ1-2

CDR3 protein: CASSGSGGPWGYTQYF
CDR3 DNA: TGTGCCAGCAGTGGTAGCGGGGGGCCCTGGGGATATACGCAGTATTTT
V gene: TRBV6-6
D gene: TRBD2
CDR3 length: 16
clone size: .
J gene: TRBJ2-3

CDR3 protein: CASSTRTGPLQETQYF
CDR3 DNA: TGTGCCAGCAGCACCCGGACAGGCCCTCTACAAGAGACCCAGTACTTC
V gene: TRBV7-2
D gene: TRBD1
CDR3 length: 16
clone size: .
J gene: TRBJ2-5

CDR3 protein: CASKLSYEQYF
CDR3 DNA: TGTGCCAGCAAACTCTCCTACGAGCAGTACTTC
V gene: TRBV25-1
D gene: .
CDR3 length: 11
clone size: few
J gene: TRBJ2-7

CDR3 protein: CASSRDSGETQYF
CDR3 DNA: TGTGCCAGCTCACGGGACAGTGGAGAGACCCAGTACTTC
V gene: TRBV18
D gene: TRBD1
CDR3 length: 13
clone size: .
J gene: TRBJ2-5

CDR3 protein: CASSQASEKYNEQFF
CDR3 DNA: TGCGCCAGCAGCCAAGCTAGCGAAAAATACAATGAGCAGTTCTTC
V gene: TRBV4-1
D gene: .
CDR3 length: 15
clone size: .
J gene: TRBJ2-1